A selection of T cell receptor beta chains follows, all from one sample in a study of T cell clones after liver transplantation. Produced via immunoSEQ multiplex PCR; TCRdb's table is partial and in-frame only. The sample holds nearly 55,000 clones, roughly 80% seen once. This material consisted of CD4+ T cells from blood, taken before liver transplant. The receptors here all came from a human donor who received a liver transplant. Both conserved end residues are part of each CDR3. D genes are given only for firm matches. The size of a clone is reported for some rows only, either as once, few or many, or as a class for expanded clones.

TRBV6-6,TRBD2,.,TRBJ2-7,CASSSSSGTSLGEQYF,TGTGCCAGCAGTTCCTCCTCCGGGACTAGTTTGGGAGAGCAGTACTTC
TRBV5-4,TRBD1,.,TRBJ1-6,CASSSDPTGDGSPLHF,TGTGCCAGCAGCTCCGACCCGACAGGGGACGGGTCACCCCTCCACTTT
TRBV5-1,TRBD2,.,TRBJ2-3,CASSLAGGADTQYF,TGCGCCAGCAGCTTGGCCGGGGGGGCAGATACGCAGTATTTT
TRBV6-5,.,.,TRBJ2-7,CASSYSPGSSYEQYF,TGTGCCAGCAGTTACTCCCCGGGGAGCTCCTACGAGCAGTACTTC
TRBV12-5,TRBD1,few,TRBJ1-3,CASGNTTGGDTIYF,TGTGCTAGTGGTAATACTACAGGGGGAGACACCATATATTTT
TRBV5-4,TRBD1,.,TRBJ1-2,CASSPRTGDSYGYTF,TGTGCCAGCAGCCCCAGGACAGGGGATAGCTATGGCTACACCTTC
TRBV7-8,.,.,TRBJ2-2,CASSFKGSPLVVTGELFF,TGTGCCAGCAGCTTCAAAGGTAGCCCCCTAGTTGTCACCGGGGAGCTGTTTTTT
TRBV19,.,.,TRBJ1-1,CASSILLNTEAFF,TGTGCCAGTAGTATTCTCCTGAACACTGAAGCTTTCTTT
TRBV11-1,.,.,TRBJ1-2,CASSSPGEANYGYTF,TGTGCCAGCAGCTCCCCGGGGGAAGCTAACTATGGCTACACCTTC
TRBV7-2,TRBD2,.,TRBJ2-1,CASSDGTSGSNEQFF,TGTGCCAGCAGCGACGGGACTAGCGGGTCTAATGAGCAGTTCTTC
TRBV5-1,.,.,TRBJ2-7,CASSLGSVGDYEQYF,TGCGCCAGCAGCTTGGGTTCCGTGGGGGACTACGAGCAGTACTTC
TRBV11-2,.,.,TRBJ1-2,CASSSLAGTTMNYGYTF,TGTGCCAGCAGCTCCCTTGCAGGGACAACCATGAACTATGGCTACACCTTC
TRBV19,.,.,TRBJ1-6,CASSERGSVSPLHF,TGTGCCAGTAGTGAACGGGGATCGGTTTCACCCCTCCACTTT
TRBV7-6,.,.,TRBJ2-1,CASSLGGELNNEQFF,TGTGCCAGCAGCTTAGGCGGCGAATTGAACAATGAGCAGTTCTTC
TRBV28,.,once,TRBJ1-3,CVTREGIPGNTIYF,TGTGTTACGCGGGAGGGGATCCCTGGAAACACCATATATTTT
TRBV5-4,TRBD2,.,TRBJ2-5,CASSKDSGGAGETQYF,TGTGCCAGCAGCAAGGATAGCGGGGGGGCCGGGGAGACCCAGTACTTC
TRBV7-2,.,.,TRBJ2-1,CASSNGGTNYNEQFF,TGTGCCAGCAGCAACGGAGGGACCAATTACAATGAGCAGTTCTTC
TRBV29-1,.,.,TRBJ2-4,CSVSQGSGESNIQYF,TGCAGCGTTTCGCAGGGGTCAGGGGAATCAAACATTCAGTACTTC